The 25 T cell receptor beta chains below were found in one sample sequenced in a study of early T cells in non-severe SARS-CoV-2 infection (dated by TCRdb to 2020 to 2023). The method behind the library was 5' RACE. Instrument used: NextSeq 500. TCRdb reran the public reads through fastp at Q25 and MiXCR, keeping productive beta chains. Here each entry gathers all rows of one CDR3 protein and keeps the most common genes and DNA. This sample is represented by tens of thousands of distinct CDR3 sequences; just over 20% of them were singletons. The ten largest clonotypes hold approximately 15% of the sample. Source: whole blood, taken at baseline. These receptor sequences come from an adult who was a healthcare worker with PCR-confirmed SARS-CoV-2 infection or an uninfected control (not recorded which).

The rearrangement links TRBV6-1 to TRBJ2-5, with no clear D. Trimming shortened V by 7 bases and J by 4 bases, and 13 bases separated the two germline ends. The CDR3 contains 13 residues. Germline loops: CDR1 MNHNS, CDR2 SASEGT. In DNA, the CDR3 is TGTGCCAGCACCCGGGTCCACGGAGAGACCCAGTACTTC. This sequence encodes CASTRVHGETQYF.

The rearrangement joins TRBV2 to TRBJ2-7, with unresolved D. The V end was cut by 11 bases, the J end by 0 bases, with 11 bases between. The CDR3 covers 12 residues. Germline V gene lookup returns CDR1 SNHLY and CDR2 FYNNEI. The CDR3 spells CAGRGTSYEQYF. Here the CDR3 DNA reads TGTGCCGGGCGAGGAACCTCCTACGAGCAGTACTTC.

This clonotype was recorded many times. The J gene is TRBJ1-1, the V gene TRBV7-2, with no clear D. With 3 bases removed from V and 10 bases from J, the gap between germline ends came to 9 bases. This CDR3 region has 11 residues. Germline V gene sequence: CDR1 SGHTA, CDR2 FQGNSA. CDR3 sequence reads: CASSFNRRAFF. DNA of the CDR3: TGTGCCAGCAGCTTTAATCGCAGAGCTTTCTTT.

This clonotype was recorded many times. The CDR3 DNA reads as TGTGCCACCAGTGATTCGTTAACCGGGGAGCTGTTTTTT. Protein product: CATSDSLTGELFF. The rearrangement uses TRBV24-1 and TRBJ2-2; D is unclear. The ends were cut back, 2 bases at V and 5 bases at J, with 5 bases in the middle. Germline V gene lookup returns CDR1 KGHDR and CDR2 SFDVKD. CDR3 length: 13 residues.

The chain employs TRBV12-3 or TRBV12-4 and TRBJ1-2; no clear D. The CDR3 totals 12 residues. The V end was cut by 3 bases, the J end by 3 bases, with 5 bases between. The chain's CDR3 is CASSFTDYGYTF. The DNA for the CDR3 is TGTGCCAGCAGTTTCACAGACTATGGCTACACCTTC.

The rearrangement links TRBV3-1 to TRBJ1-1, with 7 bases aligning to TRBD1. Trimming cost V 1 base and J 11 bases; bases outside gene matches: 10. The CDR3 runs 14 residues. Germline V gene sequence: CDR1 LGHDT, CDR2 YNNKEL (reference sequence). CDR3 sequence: CASSQGGGNGGAFF. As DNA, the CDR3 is TGTGCCAGCAGCCAAGGAGGGGGCAACGGAGGGGCTTTCTTT.

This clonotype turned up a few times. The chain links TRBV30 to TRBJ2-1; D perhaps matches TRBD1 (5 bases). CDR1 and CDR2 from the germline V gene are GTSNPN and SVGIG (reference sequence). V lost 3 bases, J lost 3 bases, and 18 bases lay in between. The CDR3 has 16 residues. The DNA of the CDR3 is TGTGCCTGGAGCCCCAAGATGGGGCTTGACTACAATGAGCAGTTCTTC. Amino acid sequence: CAWSPKMGLDYNEQFF.

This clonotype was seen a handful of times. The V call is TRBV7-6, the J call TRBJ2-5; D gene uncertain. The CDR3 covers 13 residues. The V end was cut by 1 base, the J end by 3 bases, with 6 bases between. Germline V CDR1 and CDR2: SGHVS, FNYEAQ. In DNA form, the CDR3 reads TGTGCCAGCAGCTTAGTGCGGAAAGAGACCCAGTACTTC. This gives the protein CASSLVRKETQYF.

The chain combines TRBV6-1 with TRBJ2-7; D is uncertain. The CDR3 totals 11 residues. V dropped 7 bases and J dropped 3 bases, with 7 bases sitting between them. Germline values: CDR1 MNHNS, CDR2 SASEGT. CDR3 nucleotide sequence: TGTGCCAGCATAGAGCTCTACGAGCAGTACTTC. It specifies CASIELYEQYF.

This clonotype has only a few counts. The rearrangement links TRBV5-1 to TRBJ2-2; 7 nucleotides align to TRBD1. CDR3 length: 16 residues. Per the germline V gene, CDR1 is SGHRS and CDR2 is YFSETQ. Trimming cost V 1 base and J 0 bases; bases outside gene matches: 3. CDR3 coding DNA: TGCGCCAGCAGCTTGATGGGACAGTCGAACACCGGGGAGCTGTTTTTT. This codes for CASSLMGQSNTGELFF.

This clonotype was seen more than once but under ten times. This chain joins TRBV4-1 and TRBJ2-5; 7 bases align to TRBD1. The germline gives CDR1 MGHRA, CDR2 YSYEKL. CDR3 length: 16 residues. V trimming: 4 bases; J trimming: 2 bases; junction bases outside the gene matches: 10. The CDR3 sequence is CASSPALGTAQETQYF. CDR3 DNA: TGCGCCAGCAGCCCCGCTCTCGGGACAGCTCAAGAGACCCAGTACTTC.

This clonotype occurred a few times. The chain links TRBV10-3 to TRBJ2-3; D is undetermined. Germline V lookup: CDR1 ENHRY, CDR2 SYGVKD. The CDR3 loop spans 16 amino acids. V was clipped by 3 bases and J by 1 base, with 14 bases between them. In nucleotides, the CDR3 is TGTGCCATCAGTGATCATCTAGTTGTGGGCACAGATACGCAGTATTTT. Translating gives CAISDHLVVGTDTQYF.

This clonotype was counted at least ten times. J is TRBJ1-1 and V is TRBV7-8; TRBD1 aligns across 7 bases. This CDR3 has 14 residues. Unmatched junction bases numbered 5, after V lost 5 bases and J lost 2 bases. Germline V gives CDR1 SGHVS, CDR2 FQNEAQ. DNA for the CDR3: TGTGCCAGCAGCATAGGACAGGAAAACACTGAAGCTTTCTTT. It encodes CASSIGQENTEAFF.

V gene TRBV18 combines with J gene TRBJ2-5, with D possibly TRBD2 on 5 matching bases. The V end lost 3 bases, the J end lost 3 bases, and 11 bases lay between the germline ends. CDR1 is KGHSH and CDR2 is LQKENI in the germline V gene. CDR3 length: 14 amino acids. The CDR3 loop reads CASSPLLGEETQYF. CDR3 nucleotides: TGTGCCAGCTCACCGTTACTAGGAGAAGAGACCCAGTACTTC.

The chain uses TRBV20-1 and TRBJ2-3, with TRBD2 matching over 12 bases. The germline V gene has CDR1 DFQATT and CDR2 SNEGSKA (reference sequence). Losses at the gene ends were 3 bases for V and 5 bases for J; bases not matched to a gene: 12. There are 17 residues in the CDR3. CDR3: CSASTPSGGGSVDTQYF. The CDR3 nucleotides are TGCAGTGCTAGCACCCCTAGCGGGGGGGGTTCAGTAGATACGCAGTATTTT.

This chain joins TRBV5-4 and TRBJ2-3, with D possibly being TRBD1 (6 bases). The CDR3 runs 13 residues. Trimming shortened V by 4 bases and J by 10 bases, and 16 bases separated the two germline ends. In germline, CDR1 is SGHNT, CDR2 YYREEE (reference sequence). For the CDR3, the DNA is TGTGCCAGCAGCGGGGGCGCAGAGGGCGCGCAGTATTTT. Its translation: CASSGGAEGAQYF.

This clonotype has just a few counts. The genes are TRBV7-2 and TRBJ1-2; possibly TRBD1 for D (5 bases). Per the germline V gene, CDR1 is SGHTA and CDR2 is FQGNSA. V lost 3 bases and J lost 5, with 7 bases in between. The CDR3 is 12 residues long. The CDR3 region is CASSLEGYGYTF. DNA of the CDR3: TGTGCCAGCAGCTTGGAGGGGTATGGCTACACCTTC.

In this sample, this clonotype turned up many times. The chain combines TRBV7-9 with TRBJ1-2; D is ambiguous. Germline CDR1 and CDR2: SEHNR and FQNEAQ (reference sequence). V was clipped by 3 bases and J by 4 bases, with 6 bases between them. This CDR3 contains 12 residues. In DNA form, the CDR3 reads TGTGCCAGCAGCTTCGACACCTATGGCTACACCTTC. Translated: CASSFDTYGYTF.

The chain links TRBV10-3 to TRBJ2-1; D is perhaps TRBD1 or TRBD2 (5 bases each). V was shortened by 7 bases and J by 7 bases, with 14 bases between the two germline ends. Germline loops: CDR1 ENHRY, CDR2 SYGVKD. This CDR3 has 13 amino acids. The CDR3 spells CAINLGAGNEQFF. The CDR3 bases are TGTGCCATCAATCTCGGGGCAGGGAATGAGCAGTTCTTC.

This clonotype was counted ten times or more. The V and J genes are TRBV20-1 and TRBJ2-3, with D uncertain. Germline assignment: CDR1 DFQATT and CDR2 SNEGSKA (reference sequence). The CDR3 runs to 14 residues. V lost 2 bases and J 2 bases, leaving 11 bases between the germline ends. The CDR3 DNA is TGCAGTGCTAGACCACCTCCGTACACAGATACGCAGTATTTT. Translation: CSARPPPYTDTQYF.

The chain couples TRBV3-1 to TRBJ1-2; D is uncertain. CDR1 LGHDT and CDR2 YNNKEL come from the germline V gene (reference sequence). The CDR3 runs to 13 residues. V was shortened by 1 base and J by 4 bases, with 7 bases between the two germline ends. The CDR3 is CASSQAGLYGYTF. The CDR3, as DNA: TGTGCCAGCAGCCAAGCCGGCCTCTATGGCTACACCTTC.

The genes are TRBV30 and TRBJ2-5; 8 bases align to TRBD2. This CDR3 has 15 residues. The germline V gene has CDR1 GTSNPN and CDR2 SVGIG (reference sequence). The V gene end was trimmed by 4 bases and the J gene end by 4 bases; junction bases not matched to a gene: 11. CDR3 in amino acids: CAWTRGLVGGETQYF. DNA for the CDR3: TGTGCCTGGACGCGGGGACTAGTGGGCGGAGAGACCCAGTACTTC.

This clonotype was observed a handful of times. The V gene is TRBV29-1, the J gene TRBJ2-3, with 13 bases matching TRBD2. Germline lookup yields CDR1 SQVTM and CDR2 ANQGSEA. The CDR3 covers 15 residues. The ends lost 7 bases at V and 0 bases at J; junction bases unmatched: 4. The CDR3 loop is CSAVLAGGSTDTQYF. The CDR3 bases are TGCAGCGCTGTACTAGCGGGGGGGAGCACAGATACGCAGTATTTT.

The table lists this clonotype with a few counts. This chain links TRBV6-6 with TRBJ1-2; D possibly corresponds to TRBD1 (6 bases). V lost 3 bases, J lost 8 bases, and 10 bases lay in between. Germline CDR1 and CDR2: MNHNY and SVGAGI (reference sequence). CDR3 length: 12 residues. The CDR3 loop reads CASSYAGAGYTF. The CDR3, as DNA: TGTGCCAGCAGTTATGCGGGGGCCGGCTACACCTTC.

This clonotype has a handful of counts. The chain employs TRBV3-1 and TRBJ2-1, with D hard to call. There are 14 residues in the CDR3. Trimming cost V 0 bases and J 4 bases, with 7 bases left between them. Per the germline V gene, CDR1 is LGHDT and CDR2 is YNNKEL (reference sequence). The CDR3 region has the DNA TGTGCCAGCAGCCAAGAGGAGCTATACAATGAGCAGTTCTTC. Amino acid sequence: CASSQEELYNEQFF.